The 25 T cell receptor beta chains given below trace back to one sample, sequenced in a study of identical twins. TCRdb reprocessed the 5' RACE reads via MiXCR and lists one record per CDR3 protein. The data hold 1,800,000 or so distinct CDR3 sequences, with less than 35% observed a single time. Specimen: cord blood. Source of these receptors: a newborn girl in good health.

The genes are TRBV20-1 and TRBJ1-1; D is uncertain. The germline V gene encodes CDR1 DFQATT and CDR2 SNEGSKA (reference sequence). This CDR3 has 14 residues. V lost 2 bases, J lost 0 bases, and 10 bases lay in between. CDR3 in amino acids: CSARTDIMNTEAFF. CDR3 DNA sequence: TGCAGTGCTAGAACTGACATCATGAACACTGAAGCTTTCTTT.

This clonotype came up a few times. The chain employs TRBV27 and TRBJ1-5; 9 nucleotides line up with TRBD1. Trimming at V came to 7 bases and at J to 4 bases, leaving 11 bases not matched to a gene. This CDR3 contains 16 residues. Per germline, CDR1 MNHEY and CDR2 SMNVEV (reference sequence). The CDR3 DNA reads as TGTGCCAGCATGCCTTTCCCACAGGGGGCGAATCAGCCCCAGCATTTT. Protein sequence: CASMPFPQGANQPQHF.

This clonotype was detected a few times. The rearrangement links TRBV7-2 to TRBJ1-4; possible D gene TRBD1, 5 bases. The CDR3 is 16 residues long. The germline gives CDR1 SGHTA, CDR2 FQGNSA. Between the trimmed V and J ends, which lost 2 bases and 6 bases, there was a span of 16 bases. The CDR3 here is CASSLSGLGGYEKLFF. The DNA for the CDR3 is TGTGCCAGCAGCTTATCGGGGCTGGGTGGGTATGAAAAACTGTTTTTT. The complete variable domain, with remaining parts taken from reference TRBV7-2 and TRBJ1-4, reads GAGVSQSPSNKVTEKGKDVELRCDPISGHTALYWYRQSLGQGLEFLIYFQGNSAPDKSGLPSDRFSAERTGGSVSTLTIQRTQQEDSAVYLCASSLSGLGGYEKLFFGSGTQLSVL.

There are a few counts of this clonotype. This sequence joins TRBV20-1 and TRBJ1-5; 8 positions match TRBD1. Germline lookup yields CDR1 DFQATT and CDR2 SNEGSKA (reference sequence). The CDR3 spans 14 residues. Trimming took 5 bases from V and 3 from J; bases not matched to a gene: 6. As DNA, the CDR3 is TGCAGTGCTCTGACAGGGGACCTCAATCAGCCCCAGCATTTT. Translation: CSALTGDLNQPQHF.

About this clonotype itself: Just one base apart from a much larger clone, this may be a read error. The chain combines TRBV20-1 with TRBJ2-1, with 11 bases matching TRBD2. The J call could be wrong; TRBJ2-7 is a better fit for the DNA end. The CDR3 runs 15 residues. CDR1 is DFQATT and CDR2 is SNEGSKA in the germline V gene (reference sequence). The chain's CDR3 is CSAMKTSGKYNEQYF. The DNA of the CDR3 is TGCAGTGCTATGAAGACTAGCGGGAAGTACAATGAGCAGTACTTC.

CDR3 in amino acids: CASRRRLAGVAGRSTDTQYF. The CDR3 coding sequence is TGTGCCAGCAGACGAAGACTAGCGGGAGTTGCCGGGCGTAGCACAGATACGCAGTATTTT. V and J are TRBV27 and TRBJ2-3, with 12 bases identical to TRBD2. CDR3 length: 20 amino acids. Germline V lookup: CDR1 MNHEY, CDR2 SMNVEV (reference sequence). Losses at the gene ends were 6 bases for V and 0 bases for J; bases not matched to a gene: 16.

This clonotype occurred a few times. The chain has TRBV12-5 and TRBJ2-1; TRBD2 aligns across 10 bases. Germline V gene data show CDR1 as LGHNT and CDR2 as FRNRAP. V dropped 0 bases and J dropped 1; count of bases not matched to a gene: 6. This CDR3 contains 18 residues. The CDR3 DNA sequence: TGTGCTAGTGGTTTGGTCCTAGGACTAGCGGTTTCCTACAATGAGCAGTTCTTC. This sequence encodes CASGLVLGLAVSYNEQFF.

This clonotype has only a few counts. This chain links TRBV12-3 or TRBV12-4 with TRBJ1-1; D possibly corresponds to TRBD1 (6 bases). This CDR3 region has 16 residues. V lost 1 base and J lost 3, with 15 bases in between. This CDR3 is CASSLGAGVRDTEAFF. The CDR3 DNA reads TGTGCCAGCAGTTTAGGGGCAGGGGTCAGGGACACTGAAGCTTTCTTT.

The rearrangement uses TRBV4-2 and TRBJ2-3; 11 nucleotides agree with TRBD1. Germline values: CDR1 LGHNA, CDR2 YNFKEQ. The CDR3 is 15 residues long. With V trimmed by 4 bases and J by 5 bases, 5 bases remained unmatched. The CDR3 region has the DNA TGTGCCAGCAGCCCAAAGGACAGGGGGCGAGATACGCAGTATTTT. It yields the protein CASSPKDRGRDTQYF.

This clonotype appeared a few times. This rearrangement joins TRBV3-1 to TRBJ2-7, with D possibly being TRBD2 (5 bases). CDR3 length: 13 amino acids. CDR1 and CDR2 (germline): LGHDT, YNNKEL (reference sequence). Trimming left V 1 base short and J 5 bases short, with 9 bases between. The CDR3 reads CASSQAGRNEQYF. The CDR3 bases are TGTGCCAGCAGCCAAGCGGGAAGGAACGAGCAGTACTTC.

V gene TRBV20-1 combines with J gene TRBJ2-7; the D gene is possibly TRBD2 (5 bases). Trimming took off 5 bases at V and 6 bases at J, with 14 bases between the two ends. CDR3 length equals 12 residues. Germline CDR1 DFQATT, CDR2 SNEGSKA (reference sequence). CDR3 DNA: TGCAGTGCTGCTAGGACTTCAACCGAGCAGTACTTC. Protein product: CSAARTSTEQYF.

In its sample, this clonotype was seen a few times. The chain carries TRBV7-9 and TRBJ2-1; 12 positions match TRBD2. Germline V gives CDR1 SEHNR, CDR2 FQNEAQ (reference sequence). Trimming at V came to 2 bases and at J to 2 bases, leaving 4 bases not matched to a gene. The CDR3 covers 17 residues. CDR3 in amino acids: CASSLPRTSGTYNEQFF. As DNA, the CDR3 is TGTGCCAGCAGCTTACCCCGGACTAGCGGGACCTACAATGAGCAGTTCTTC.

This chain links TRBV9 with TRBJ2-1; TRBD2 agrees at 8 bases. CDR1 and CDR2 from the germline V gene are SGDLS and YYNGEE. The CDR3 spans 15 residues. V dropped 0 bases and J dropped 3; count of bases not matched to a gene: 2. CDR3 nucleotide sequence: TGTGCCAGCAGCGTAGAACTAGCGGTCTACAATGAGCAGTTCTTC. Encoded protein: CASSVELAVYNEQFF.

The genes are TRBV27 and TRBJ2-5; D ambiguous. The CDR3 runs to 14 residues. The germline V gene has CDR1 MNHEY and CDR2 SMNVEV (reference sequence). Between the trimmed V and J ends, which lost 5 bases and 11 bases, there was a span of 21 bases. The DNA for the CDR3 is TGTGCCAGCAGTCCCTTCCGGTCCGGTAATGAGCAGTACTTC. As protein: CASSPFRSGNEQYF.

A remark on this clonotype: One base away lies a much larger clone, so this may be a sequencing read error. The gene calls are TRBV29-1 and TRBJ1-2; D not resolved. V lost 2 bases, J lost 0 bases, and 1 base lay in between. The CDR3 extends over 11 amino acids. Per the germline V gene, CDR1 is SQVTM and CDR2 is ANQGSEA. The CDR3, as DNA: TGCAGCGTTGAAACTAACTATGGCTACACCTTC. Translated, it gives CSVETNYGYTF.

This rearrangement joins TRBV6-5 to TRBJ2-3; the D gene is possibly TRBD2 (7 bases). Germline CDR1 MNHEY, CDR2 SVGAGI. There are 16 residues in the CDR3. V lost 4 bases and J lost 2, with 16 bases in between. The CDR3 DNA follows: TGTGCCAGCAGTTTACGGACCGGGGGGCACACAGATACGCAGTATTTT. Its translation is CASSLRTGGHTDTQYF.

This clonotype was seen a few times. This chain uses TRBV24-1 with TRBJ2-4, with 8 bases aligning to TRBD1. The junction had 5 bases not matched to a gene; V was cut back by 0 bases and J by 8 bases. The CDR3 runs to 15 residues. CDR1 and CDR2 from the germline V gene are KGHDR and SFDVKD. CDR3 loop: CATSDLSGGVDIQYF. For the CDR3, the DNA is TGTGCCACCAGTGATTTGTCAGGGGGCGTTGACATTCAGTACTTC.

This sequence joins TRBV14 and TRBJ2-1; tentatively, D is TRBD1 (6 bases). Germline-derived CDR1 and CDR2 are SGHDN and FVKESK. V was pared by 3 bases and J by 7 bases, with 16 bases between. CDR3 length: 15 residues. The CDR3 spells CASSQMGTHSNEQFF. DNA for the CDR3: TGTGCCAGCAGCCAGATGGGGACACATTCAAATGAGCAGTTCTTC.

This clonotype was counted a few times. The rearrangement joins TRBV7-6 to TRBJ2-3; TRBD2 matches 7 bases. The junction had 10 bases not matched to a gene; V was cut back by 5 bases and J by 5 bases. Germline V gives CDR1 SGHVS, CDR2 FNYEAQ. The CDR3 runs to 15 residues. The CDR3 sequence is CASSIGTTRGDTQYF. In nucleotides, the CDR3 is TGTGCCAGCAGCATTGGGACTACCCGCGGAGATACGCAGTATTTT.

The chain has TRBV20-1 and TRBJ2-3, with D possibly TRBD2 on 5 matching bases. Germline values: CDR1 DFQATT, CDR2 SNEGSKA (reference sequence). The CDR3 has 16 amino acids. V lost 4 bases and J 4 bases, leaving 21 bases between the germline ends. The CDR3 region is CSAILPWASFADTQYF. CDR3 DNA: TGCAGTGCTATCCTGCCCTGGGCTAGCTTCGCAGATACGCAGTATTTT.

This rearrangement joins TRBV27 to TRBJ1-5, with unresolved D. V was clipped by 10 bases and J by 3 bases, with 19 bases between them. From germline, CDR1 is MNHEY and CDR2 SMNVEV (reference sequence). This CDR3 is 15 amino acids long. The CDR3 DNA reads TGTGCCACCAAAAGGCTGTCGGGCATCAATCAGCCCCAGCATTTT. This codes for CATKRLSGINQPQHF.

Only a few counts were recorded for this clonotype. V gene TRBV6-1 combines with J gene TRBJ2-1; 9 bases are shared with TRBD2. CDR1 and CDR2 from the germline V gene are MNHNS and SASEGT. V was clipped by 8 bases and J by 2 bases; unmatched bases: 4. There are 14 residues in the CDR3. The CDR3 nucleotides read TGTGCCAGCCCCGGACTAGCGCCCTACAATGAGCAGTTCTTC. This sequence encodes CASPGLAPYNEQFF.

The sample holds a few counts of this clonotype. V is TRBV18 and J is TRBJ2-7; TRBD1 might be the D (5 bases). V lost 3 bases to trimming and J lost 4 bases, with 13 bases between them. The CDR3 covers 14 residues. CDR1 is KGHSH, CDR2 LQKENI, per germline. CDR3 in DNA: TGTGCCAGCTCACCTGCCTTTGGACAATACGAGCAGTACTTC. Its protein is CASSPAFGQYEQYF.

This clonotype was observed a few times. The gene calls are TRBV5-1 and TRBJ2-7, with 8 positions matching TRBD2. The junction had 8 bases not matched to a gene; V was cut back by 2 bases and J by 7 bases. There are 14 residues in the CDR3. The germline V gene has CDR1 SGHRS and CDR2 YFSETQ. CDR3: CASSFGGVYNEQYF. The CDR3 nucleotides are TGCGCCAGCAGCTTCGGGGGGGTCTACAATGAGCAGTACTTC.

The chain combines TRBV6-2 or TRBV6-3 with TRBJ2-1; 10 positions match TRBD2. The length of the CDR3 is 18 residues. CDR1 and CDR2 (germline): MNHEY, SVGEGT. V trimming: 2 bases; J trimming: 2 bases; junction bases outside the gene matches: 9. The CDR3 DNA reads TGTGCCAGCAGTTACCGTCTAGCGGGGGTACTCACCTACAATGAGCAGTTCTTC. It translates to CASSYRLAGVLTYNEQFF.